Following are 9 T cell receptor beta chains from one sample sequenced in a study of regulatory T cells in long-lasting Graves disease. TCR beta libraries were built with iRepertoire HTBI primers and Arm-PCR of CDR3 regions. TCRdb independently ran MiXCR on the multiplex PCR reads; one entry per CDR3 protein. The sample shows approximately 290,000 distinct CDR3 sequences, around a fifth of them seen only once. Noted time point: persistent/refractory GD, antithyroid drugs over 5 years with positive TRAb. The TCR library was prepared using RNA isolated from PBMCs. Sequenced material: peripheral blood mononuclear cells (PBMCs), taken when the disease was refractory, from a patient treated with antithyroid drugs. The receptors come from a female donor with Graves disease.

The J gene is TRBJ1-1, the V gene TRBV20-1; perhaps TRBD1 as D (5 bases). CDR1 DFQATT and CDR2 SNEGSKA come from the germline V gene (reference sequence). This CDR3 has 14 amino acids. Trimming stripped 1 base from V and 0 bases from J, with 9 bases between. CDR3 region: CSARVEGLNTEAFF. The CDR3 DNA reads as TGCAGTGCTAGAGTGGAGGGGTTGAACACTGAAGCTTTCTTT.

This clonotype has ten or more counts. This chain connects TRBV6-5 to TRBJ2-7, with no clear D. V lost 4 bases to trimming and J lost 3 bases, with 13 bases between them. The CDR3 consists of 14 residues. The germline V gene has CDR1 MNHEY and CDR2 SVGAGI. CDR3 in amino acids: CASSSLNNIYEQYF. Here the CDR3 DNA reads TGTGCCAGCAGTTCGCTGAACAACATCTACGAGCAGTACTTC.

The chain carries TRBV4-2 and TRBJ2-3; D is undetermined. This CDR3 has 16 residues. Germline V gives CDR1 LGHNA, CDR2 YNFKEQ. Trimming took off 0 bases at V and 0 bases at J, with 10 bases between the two ends. CDR3: CASSQEPEYSTDTQYF. In DNA form, the CDR3 reads TGTGCCAGCAGCCAAGAGCCAGAGTATAGCACAGATACGCAGTATTTT.

To note about this clonotype: This sequence may be a read error, since a much larger clone differs from it by one base. The genes are TRBV24-1 and TRBJ2-4, with D hard to call. This CDR3 spans 16 amino acids. Germline CDR1 is KGHDR and CDR2 is SFDVKD. The CDR3 loop reads CATGDPNPGLAHIQYF. CDR3 DNA sequence: TGTGCCACCGGTGATCCCAACCCAGGATTAGCACACATTCAGTACTTC.

This sequence joins TRBV5-6 and TRBJ1-2; 7 bases fit TRBD1. The CDR3 has 14 residues. V shed 4 bases and J 4 bases; nucleotides not matched to a gene: 7. In germline, CDR1 is SGHDT, CDR2 YYEEEE. For the CDR3, the DNA is TGTGCCAGCAGCCGGGGCTCAGGGGGCTATGGCTACACCTTC. Amino acids: CASSRGSGGYGYTF.

This clonotype showed up just a few times. V usage is TRBV3-1 and J usage is TRBJ2-7, with 7 bases that match TRBD2. The V and J ends lost 2 bases and 2 bases, in that order; junction bases with no gene match: 9. This CDR3 has 16 amino acids. Germline-derived CDR1 and CDR2 are LGHDT and YNNKEL (reference sequence). CDR3 nucleotides: TGTGCCAGCAGCCAACCCTACCGTGGGAGGGCCTACGAGCAGTACTTC. Protein: CASSQPYRGRAYEQYF.

J is TRBJ2-7 and V is TRBV7-2, with TRBD1 matching over 7 bases. V shed 2 bases and J 2 bases; nucleotides not matched to a gene: 15. From germline, CDR1 is SGHTA and CDR2 FQGNSA. This CDR3 contains 18 residues. As DNA, the CDR3 is TGTGCCAGCAGCTTAAGGGGGCCCGGGTTCAGTTTGCCCTACGAGCAGTACTTC. Translated: CASSLRGPGFSLPYEQYF.

This clonotype was found many times. The genes are TRBV7-9 and TRBJ2-7, with D perhaps TRBD1 (6 bases). Per germline, CDR1 SEHNR and CDR2 FQNEAQ (reference sequence). V shed 5 bases and J shed 4 bases, with 12 bases lying between them. This CDR3 has 13 residues. The CDR3 bases are TGTGCCAGCAGCCCCTTACAGGGATACGAGCAGTACTTC. Its protein is CASSPLQGYEQYF.

The chain employs TRBV6-1 and TRBJ2-7; D is unresolved. The V end was cut by 0 bases, the J end by 0 bases, with 12 bases between. Germline assignment: CDR1 MNHNS and CDR2 SASEGT. The CDR3 consists of 16 residues. Written as DNA, the CDR3 is TGTGCCAGCAGTGAAGCTATCTACAGTAGCTCCTACGAGCAGTACTTC. Protein sequence: CASSEAIYSSSYEQYF.